This TCR beta chain was obtained from a study of multiple sclerosis patients with progressive multifocal leukoencephalopathy. Each PCR contained spiked synthetic TR CDR3 controls spanning every V-J pairing. Assay: immunoSEQ multiplex PCR; the TCRdb copy retains only in-frame clones and omits some. The sample contains approximately 27,000 clones, more than 80% of which appear only once. The CDR3 is made up of 16 amino acids. V was clipped by 0 bases and J by 9 bases; unmatched bases: 14. Germline-derived CDR1 and CDR2 are GTSNPN and SVGIG (reference sequence). Comment on this clone: The antigen remains undetermined.

Study observations and caveats: Most PML patients had lower entropy, suggesting less diverse TRB repertoires.

Time point denoted: time of PML onset. Every listed patient previously received interferon beta; all PML patients were women. The T3 samples were drawn when PML began. The sequenced sample was PBMCs, obtained from a patient treated with natalizumab. The chain couples TRBV30 to TRBJ2-1, with 7 nucleotides matching TRBD2. The sequence was obtained from a woman between 25 and 40 years old with progressive multifocal leukoencephalopathy. In nucleotides, the CDR3 is TGTGCCTGGAGTGTACTTGGGGGGGTCTTCGATGGTGAGCAGTTCTTC. Its protein product is CAWSVLGGVFDGEQFF.